This TCR beta chain was sequenced for a study of T-cell reconstitution after alpha-beta-depleted transplantation in children. Study observations and caveats: A year had passed since transplant, and T-cell counts and diversity by then came mostly from newly produced T cells.

Deletions cut 6 bases from V and 2 bases from J, with 19 bases between. Looked up from germline, CDR1 is MNHEY and CDR2 is SMNVEV (reference sequence). The CDR3 contains 16 residues. Researchers prepared the TCRbeta library using unique molecular identifiers, the study reports. Using its own MiXCR run on the PCR reads, TCRdb lists one record per CDR3 protein. The profile covers about 200,000 distinct CDR3 sequences, with 6.6% appearing a single time and roughly 6% taken by the ten largest. Details on this clonotype: Its antigen remains unknown.

This clonotype originated in a boy aged 2 to 10 with acute lymphoblastic leukemia, due to receive a stem cell transplant. The source was PBMCs, collected before TCRalphabeta/CD19-depleted stem cell transplant. The gene calls are TRBV27 and TRBJ1-2; tentatively, D is TRBD1 (5 bases). The CDR3, as DNA: TGTGCCAGCAGACCCCCCGGGCTTTGGGGGAACTATGGCTACACCTTC. Protein: CASRPPGLWGNYGYTF.